This T cell receptor beta chain was sequenced in a study of shared clonotypes between healthy human individuals. The authors split each subset's genomic DNA evenly across several immunoSEQ plates. Only in-frame clones appear in the TCRdb table, and some are missing; sequencing was by immunoSEQ multiplex PCR. The sample records 640,000 or so clones, about two thirds being singletons. The length of the CDR3 is 17 residues. The germline gives CDR1 MNHNS, CDR2 SASEGT. After removal of 4 bases from V and 0 bases from J, the junction contained 6 bases not matched to a gene. This clone was counted a few times.

Sequencing was done on a sample of memory CD4+ T cells sorted from blood. Specified subset: CD45RA-negative fraction. This sequence joins TRBV6-1 and TRBJ2-6; 7 nucleotides line up with TRBD1. The sequence came from a woman in her twenties or thirties in good health. The CDR3 DNA reads as TGTGCCAGCAGTGCGAACAGGGGAAGCTCTGGGGCCAACGTCCTGACTTTC. Amino acids: CASSANRGSSGANVLTF.